The source of this T cell receptor (beta chain) is a study of beta chain features in type 1 diabetes (dated by TCRdb to the late 2010s). About the study as a whole: Mean age, gender distribution, total cell number and subset yield did not differ between patients and healthy donors. Across all samples, approximately 98,000,000 sorted cells were examined, and cell number per subset correlated strongly with RNA yield. Regulatory and stem cell-like memory subsets were obtained from only 8 patients and roughly 8 healthy donors, while naive and central memory subsets were obtained from all 30 or so donors. In the study, TCRB repertoires of sorted circulating CD4+ T cell subsets from recently diagnosed type 1 diabetes patients were compared with those of matched healthy donors.

Only a few counts were recorded for this clone. It has no known antigen specificity. Per-base qualities were not stored, and no clone one base away is much larger. All of the isolated RNA was reverse transcribed with the High Capacity cDNA Reverse Transcription Kit, so expressed TCRB transcripts were sequenced. Deep immunoSEQ sequencing was performed on naive, central memory and regulatory T cell samples, with an average of roughly 3.5 million total reads per sample. Sorted cells were lysed in RLT buffer and RNA was extracted with DNase-treated RNeasy Micro or Mini kits, depending on cell number. To prevent cross-contamination, each cell subset was processed individually, whereas patient and healthy donor samples were processed jointly. Using the immunoSEQ multiplex PCR, TCRB sequences were amplified from cDNA into 87-bp fragments spanning the CDR3 region. The amplicons were sequenced using the Illumina HiSeq platform. The study's own analysis went as follows. PCR bias was computationally corrected using synthetic template baselines, reads within Hamming distance 2 were collapsed, and singletons that could not be merged were discarded. By aligning reads against IMGT, V, D and J genes, CDR3 length, and insertions or deletions at six rearrangement sites were assigned. Within each subset, clonotype counts were normalized to the number of sorted cells before true diversity and Gini coefficients were calculated with the tcR R package. The overlap coefficient, calculated on TCRB nucleotide sequences, was used to quantify repertoire sharing. Out-of-frame TCRB sequences from naive cells were analyzed to stand in for the pre-selection repertoire. In TCRdb, the immuneACCESS table is reduced to in-frame sequences with V and J assigned. These tables do not hold every clone; where another copy was compared, an unresolved V gene accounts for under half, and the others remain unexplained. V, J and clone size reflect that table, while D and trimming were determined from the DNA. In all, the sample holds about 930,000 clones, and 17% of those were seen once. In total, the top ten clones hold about 0.025% of the sample.

The V end gives up 6 bases and the J end 5 bases, leaving 8 bases in the junction not matched to a gene. The CDR3 measures 14 amino acids from cysteine to phenylalanine. CDR3 DNA is the only sequence kept; it has 42 bases, read in frame from the first base. The germline V gene gives CDR1 as SGHRS and CDR2 as YFSETQ. The paper's findings and limits, for the study overall: Naive, central memory and regulatory TCRB repertoires appeared more similar among patients than among healthy donors. Fewer insertions and more nucleotide deletions at VDJ recombination sites were observed in patients with type 1 diabetes, implying thymic rearrangement abnormalities. Sequencing cDNA rather than genomic DNA could over-represent highly expressing activated cells, although activation and CD3 levels did not differ between groups. HLA sub-analyses involved small numbers of individuals, so any influence of HLA type on TCRB rearrangement remained unresolved. PCR might favor shorter templates, but patient and control samples were amplified and corrected together, so any skew would affect both groups equally. In all four CD4+ subsets, TCRB CDR3 length was moderately but significantly shorter in type 1 diabetes patients.

Each donor gave one peripheral blood draw, averaging approximately 110 mL, which was collected into heparinised tubes. A BD FACSAria II and a panel including CD45RO, CCR7, CD25, CD127, CD95 and CD27 were used to sort naive, central memory, regulatory and stem cell-like memory CD4+ T cells. Every sorted population had a purity above 95%. PBMCs were isolated immediately by Lymphoprep density gradient centrifugation and stained directly without culture. Samples were stained and sorted in pairs, with one healthy donor and one patient per experiment, so that batch effects were minimized. This receptor was taken from a woman aged 18-35 years in good health. The chain was built from TRBV5-1 and TRBJ2-3; 8 bases in the junction line up with TRBD2. The specimen sequenced was naive CD4+ T cells from blood. This specimen's cell subset or site label, interpreted: true naive CD4+ T cells. CDR3 region: CASMEAGVGDTQYF. The nucleotide sequence reads TGCGCCAGCATGGAAGCGGGAGTAGGAGATACGCAGTATTTT.